The next 29 T cell receptor beta chains were all read from a single sample in a study of CD8 T cells in Susac syndrome. RNA in amounts of roughly 0.5 to 1 ug was reverse transcribed with random hexamers. One entry per CDR3 protein results from TCRdb running MiXCR on the immunoSEQ multiplex PCR reads. The sample yields approximately 180,000 distinct CDR3 sequences, 90% to 96% seen once. Sequencing was carried out using CD4+ T cells from PBMCs. These TCRs come from a human donor with multiple sclerosis.

The J gene is TRBJ2-5, the V gene TRBV29-1; tentatively, D is TRBD1 (7 bases). Trimming removed 4 bases from V and 3 bases from J, with 12 bases in between. This CDR3 is 13 amino acids long. Germline CDR1 and CDR2: SQVTM and ANQGSEA. This CDR3 is CSVGQGGKETQYF. CDR3 in DNA: TGCAGCGTTGGTCAGGGGGGAAAAGAGACCCAGTACTTC.

V is TRBV29-1 and J is TRBJ2-3; D gene unclear. The CDR3 has 12 amino acids. Germline CDR1 and CDR2: SQVTM and ANQGSEA. V was shortened by 6 bases and J by 4 bases, with 11 bases between the two germline ends. The CDR3 here is CSVGHLSDTQYF. CDR3 sequence (DNA): TGCAGCGTGGGCCACCTTTCAGATACGCAGTATTTT.

This chain joins TRBV27 and TRBJ2-7, with a tentative D call TRBD2 (5 bases). Per germline, CDR1 MNHEY and CDR2 SMNVEV (reference sequence). V lost 11 bases and J lost 1, with 9 bases in between. The CDR3 is made up of 11 amino acids. Here the CDR3 DNA reads TGTGCCGTCGGGGTTTCCTACGAGCAGTACTTC. Translating gives CAVGVSYEQYF.

V gene TRBV9 combines with J gene TRBJ1-3; D ambiguous. Trimming pared 6 bases from V and 0 bases from J, leaving 13 bases between. CDR1 and CDR2 (germline): SGDLS, YYNGEE. This CDR3 has 15 residues. The CDR3 nucleotides read TGTGCCAGCAAACCAGACGGATTCTCTGGAAACACCATATATTTT. It is translated as CASKPDGFSGNTIYF.

V and J are TRBV6-2 or TRBV6-3 and TRBJ2-7, with unresolved D. The V gene's germline CDR1 is MNHEY and CDR2 SVGEGT. The V gene lost 4 bases and the J gene lost 6 bases, with 7 bases spanning the gap. This CDR3 is 11 amino acids long. In DNA, the CDR3 is TGTGCCAGCAGTTCCCCGGGCGAGCAGTACTTC. Residues: CASSSPGEQYF.

V is TRBV25-1 and J is TRBJ2-3, with TRBD2 identical over 10 bases. After removal of 2 bases from V and 4 bases from J, the junction contained 15 bases not matched to a gene. Per the germline V gene, CDR1 is MGHDK and CDR2 is SYGVNS. This CDR3 is built from 19 residues. Here the CDR3 reads CASSEGGLANIYVADTQYF. As DNA, the CDR3 is TGTGCCAGCAGTGAAGGGGGACTAGCGAATATTTATGTCGCAGATACGCAGTATTTT.

The chain links TRBV7-9 to TRBJ2-7, with D tentatively TRBD1 or TRBD2 (5 bases each). Germline V gene data show CDR1 as SEHNR and CDR2 as FQNEAQ (reference sequence). The CDR3 loop spans 14 amino acids. Trimming removed 5 bases from V and 3 bases from J, with 14 bases in between. The CDR3 region has the DNA TGTGCCAGCAGCGGGCTGGGACGGGACTACGAGCAGTACTTC. Residues: CASSGLGRDYEQYF.

This chain links TRBV5-6 with TRBJ1-2; 9 bases fit TRBD1. The CDR3 covers 13 residues. V lost 4 bases to trimming and J lost 6 bases; unmatched junction nucleotides: 4. Germline V CDR1 and CDR2: SGHDT, YYEEEE. The CDR3 DNA reads TGTGCCAGCAGCCAACAGGGGGCGGATGGCTACACCTTC. As protein: CASSQQGADGYTF.

The CDR3 spells CASSLGSGLPEAFF. For the CDR3, the DNA is TGTGCCAGCAGCTTAGGATCAGGGCTCCCTGAAGCTTTCTTT. The gene calls are TRBV7-9 and TRBJ1-1; possibly TRBD1 for D (5 bases). This CDR3 contains 14 residues. Germline assignment: CDR1 SEHNR and CDR2 FQNEAQ (reference sequence). V lost 1 base and J 6 bases, leaving 12 bases between the germline ends.

The rearrangement links TRBV6-2 or TRBV6-3 to TRBJ1-1, with D tentatively TRBD1 (5 bases). Germline CDR1 and CDR2: MNHEY and SVGEGT. This CDR3 region has 15 residues. V lost 6 bases and J 0 bases, leaving 14 bases between the germline ends. CDR3 amino acids: CASRPNWGLNTEAFF. In nucleotides, the CDR3 is TGTGCCAGCAGGCCTAACTGGGGGTTGAACACTGAAGCTTTCTTT.

The gene calls are TRBV28 and TRBJ1-1; no definite D call. V was pared by 6 bases and J by 11 bases, with 13 bases between. Germline values: CDR1 MDHEN, CDR2 SYDVKM. The CDR3 spans 11 residues. CDR3 bases: TGTGCCAGCAGCGCACCGTATTGGGCTTTCTTT. Protein: CASSAPYWAFF. Full variable domain (missing parts from reference TRBV28 and TRBJ1-1): DVKVTQSSRYLVKRTGEKVFLECVQDMDHENMFWYRQDPGLGLRLIYFSYDVKMKEKGDIPEGYSVSREKKERFSLILESASTNQTSMYLCASSAPYWAFFGQGTRLTVV.

The DNA of the CDR3 is TGTGCCAGCAGCTTGCCCGGGCAGTTGGAGACCCAGTACTTC. Translation gives CASSLPGQLETQYF. This rearrangement joins TRBV7-2 to TRBJ2-5, with unresolved D. CDR1 is SGHTA, CDR2 FQGNSA, per germline. The CDR3 has 14 residues. V lost 3 bases and J 5 bases, leaving 13 bases between the germline ends.

The chain links TRBV9 to TRBJ2-7; D is ambiguous. This CDR3 is built from 16 residues. Per the germline V gene, CDR1 is SGDLS and CDR2 is YYNGEE. Trimming shortened V by 0 bases and J by 2 bases, and 15 bases separated the two germline ends. The DNA for the CDR3 is TGTGCCAGCAGCGTAGGGCCCTCGCCAGCTACCTACGAGCAGTACTTC. It is translated as CASSVGPSPATYEQYF.

The genes are TRBV20-1 and TRBJ2-3, with 12 nucleotides matching TRBD2. The V gene end was trimmed by 6 bases and the J gene end by 4 bases; junction bases not matched to a gene: 11. Germline CDR1 DFQATT, CDR2 SNEGSKA (reference sequence). This CDR3 is built from 16 residues. CDR3 DNA: TGCAGTGCCGCGACTAGCGGGGGCCTCGACGCAGATACGCAGTATTTT. This codes for CSAATSGGLDADTQYF.

This rearrangement joins TRBV3-1 to TRBJ2-1; D is undetermined. From germline, CDR1 is LGHDT and CDR2 YNNKEL (reference sequence). The germline V and J ends were trimmed by 1 base and 6 bases, with 1 base remaining between them. This CDR3 is built from 11 residues. The CDR3 nucleotides are TGTGCCAGCAGCCAAGCCAATGAGCAGTTCTTC. This encodes CASSQANEQFF.

This rearrangement joins TRBV20-1 to TRBJ2-1; 10 bases are a match to TRBD2. The CDR3 has 14 amino acids. The ends lost 2 bases at V and 4 bases at J; junction bases unmatched: 2. The germline V gene encodes CDR1 DFQATT and CDR2 SNEGSKA (reference sequence). CDR3 residues: CSARRLAGYNEQFF. CDR3 bases: TGCAGTGCTAGACGACTAGCGGGTTACAATGAGCAGTTCTTC.

The chain employs TRBV6-1 and TRBJ1-1, with D maybe TRBD1 (5 bases). Germline V CDR1 and CDR2: MNHNS, SASEGT. The CDR3 runs 13 residues. With 6 bases removed from V and 8 bases from J, the gap between germline ends came to 16 bases. The CDR3 loop is CASRESRDLEAFF. CDR3 nucleotide sequence: TGTGCCAGCAGGGAGTCCCGGGACCTAGAAGCTTTCTTT.

This chain connects TRBV18 to TRBJ2-7; 8 nucleotides agree with TRBD1. This CDR3 has 15 amino acids. In germline, CDR1 is KGHSH, CDR2 LQKENI. J lost 5 bases, V lost 3 bases, and 9 bases had no gene match. The CDR3 bases are TGTGCCAGCTCACCCATCGGAGACAGGGGCCACGAGCAGTACTTC. It yields the protein CASSPIGDRGHEQYF.

This clonotype was observed a handful of times. The chain couples TRBV20-1 to TRBJ1-3; no definite D call. CDR1 and CDR2 (germline): DFQATT, SNEGSKA (reference sequence). The CDR3 runs to 12 residues. Deletions cut 7 bases from V and 1 base from J, with 8 bases between. CDR3 sequence: CSVRVSGNTIYF. DNA of the CDR3: TGCAGTGTCCGGGTATCTGGAAACACCATATATTTT.

The chain carries TRBV7-9 and TRBJ2-1; TRBD2 might be the D (7 bases). Between the trimmed V and J ends, which lost 3 bases and 8 bases, there was a span of 11 bases. In germline, CDR1 is SEHNR, CDR2 FQNEAQ (reference sequence). The CDR3 consists of 13 residues. This CDR3 reads CASSLSGGHEQFF. The CDR3, as DNA: TGTGCCAGCAGCTTGTCGGGGGGCCATGAGCAGTTCTTC.

This rearrangement joins TRBV30 to TRBJ2-4, with 9 bases that match TRBD1. Unmatched junction bases numbered 2, after V lost 8 bases and J lost 6 bases. Germline V gene data show CDR1 as GTSNPN and CDR2 as SVGIG (reference sequence). The CDR3 loop spans 11 amino acids. CDR3 region: CAGQGTNIQYF. CDR3 DNA sequence: TGTGCCGGACAGGGGACAAACATTCAGTACTTC.

This sequence joins TRBV5-6 and TRBJ2-5; D might be TRBD2 (6 bases). The CDR3 has 16 residues. Germline CDR1 and CDR2: SGHDT and YYEEEE. V lost 1 base to trimming and J lost 1 base, with 14 bases between them. CDR3 residues: CASSLYTRGSQETQYF. DNA of the CDR3: TGTGCCAGCAGCTTGTATACGCGGGGATCCCAAGAGACCCAGTACTTC.

The chain is built from TRBV25-1 and TRBJ1-1, with 8 bases aligning to TRBD1. CDR1 is MGHDK, CDR2 SYGVNS, per germline. This CDR3 is built from 14 residues. V trimming: 4 bases; J trimming: 3 bases; junction bases outside the gene matches: 4. The chain's CDR3 is CASSGQGLHTEAFF. CDR3 DNA: TGTGCCAGCAGTGGACAGGGGTTACACACTGAAGCTTTCTTT.

V is TRBV10-3 and J is TRBJ1-5; D call uncertain. There are 13 residues in the CDR3. Germline CDR1 ENHRY, CDR2 SYGVKD. Trimming stripped 6 bases from V and 7 bases from J, with 13 bases between. The CDR3 DNA sequence: TGTGCCATCAGCGATGACATGTTGCAGCCCCAGCATTTT. This gives the protein CAISDDMLQPQHF.

For the CDR3, the DNA is TGCAGCGTAGCGGACGGCATGAACACTGAAGCTTTCTTT. Translation: CSVADGMNTEAFF. The rearrangement links TRBV29-1 to TRBJ1-1; D is unclear. The V end lost 6 bases, the J end lost 0 bases, and 11 bases lay between the germline ends. CDR1 and CDR2 (germline): SQVTM, ANQGSEA. The CDR3 totals 13 residues.

This clonotype was detected only a few times. The chain is built from TRBV9 and TRBJ2-1; unclear D gene. The CDR3 runs 14 residues. The germline V gene encodes CDR1 SGDLS and CDR2 YYNGEE. Trimming stripped 5 bases from V and 4 bases from J, with 13 bases between. CDR3 amino acids: CASSPVGTYNEQFF. DNA of the CDR3: TGTGCCAGCAGTCCCGTGGGTACTTACAATGAGCAGTTCTTC.

This rearrangement joins TRBV20-1 to TRBJ1-1; 7 nucleotides match TRBD1. This CDR3 is 14 amino acids long. Trimming at V came to 1 base and at J to 1 base, leaving 3 bases not matched to a gene. Germline V gene sequence: CDR1 DFQATT, CDR2 SNEGSKA (reference sequence). CDR3 DNA sequence: TGCAGTGCTAGAGTGGAGGGGGCGAACACTGAAGCTTTCTTT. It translates to CSARVEGANTEAFF.

V gene TRBV5-1 combines with J gene TRBJ2-3, with TRBD1 identical over 7 bases. The V gene end was trimmed by 3 bases and the J gene end by 6 bases; junction bases not matched to a gene: 13. The germline CDR1 and CDR2 sequences are SGHRS and YFSETQ. The CDR3 is made up of 16 amino acids. The CDR3 DNA follows: TGCGCCAGCAGCTCCCTCCCGGGACAGCTGAGGGATACGCAGTATTTT. Protein product: CASSSLPGQLRDTQYF.

V and J are TRBV5-1 and TRBJ2-5, with 7 bases fitting TRBD1. There are 15 residues in the CDR3. Per the germline V gene, CDR1 is SGHRS and CDR2 is YFSETQ. The V segment lost 4 bases and the J segment 0 bases; nucleotides outside the gene matches: 6. The CDR3 protein is CASSIDRANQETQYF. The CDR3 bases are TGCGCCAGCAGCATCGACAGGGCCAACCAAGAGACCCAGTACTTC.